This record concerns one TCR beta chain sequence. This clone occurred a few times. The antigen it binds to is not known. Per-base qualities were not stored, and no clone one base away is much larger. The protocol used for the library was the immunoSEQ multiplex PCR assay. Drawn from immuneACCESS, this table holds only the in-frame rearrangements with V and J called that TCRdb kept. Clones are partly lost; checked studies trace under half to an unresolved V gene and leave the rest unexplained. The sample contains about 110,000 clones, roughly 79% of them found a single time. 6% to 8% of the sample rests with the top ten. This specimen comes from a study of control samples from healthy donors and cancer patients (TCRdb year 2020). CDR1 and CDR2 (SNHLY, FYNNEI) derive from the germline V gene. Unmatched junction bases come to 4, with V trimmed by 3 bases and J by 2 bases. Its CDR3 holds 17 amino acids, cysteine through phenylalanine. Of all the DNA, just the CDR3 is kept, 51 bases in frame from base 1.

Recombination connected TRBV2 to TRBJ2-2; 12 middle bases align to TRBD1. This sequence was found in a man aged 18-30 years in good health. Sequenced: blood. In nucleotide form, the sequence is TGTGCCAGCAGTGAGGTGGGGACAGGGGGCAACACCGGGGAGCTGTTTTTT. It is translated as CASSEVGTGGNTGELFF.